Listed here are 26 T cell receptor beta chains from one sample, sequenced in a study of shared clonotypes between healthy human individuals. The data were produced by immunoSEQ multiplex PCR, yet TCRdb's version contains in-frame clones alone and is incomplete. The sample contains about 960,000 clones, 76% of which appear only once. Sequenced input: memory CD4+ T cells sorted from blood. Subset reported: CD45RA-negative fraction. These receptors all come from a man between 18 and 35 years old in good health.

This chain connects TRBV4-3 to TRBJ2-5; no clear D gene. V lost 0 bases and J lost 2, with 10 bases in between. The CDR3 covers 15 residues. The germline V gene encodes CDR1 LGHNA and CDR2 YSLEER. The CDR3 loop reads CASSQEGNSQETQYF. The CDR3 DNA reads TGCGCCAGCAGCCAAGAAGGCAACAGTCAAGAGACCCAGTACTTC.

In DNA, the CDR3 is TGTGCCAGCAGTTACGCGGTCTCCTACGAGCAGTACTTC. Translated, it gives CASSYAVSYEQYF. The chain uses TRBV6-6 and TRBJ2-7; D remains ambiguous. The CDR3 runs to 13 residues. Germline CDR1 is MNHNY and CDR2 is SVGAGI (reference sequence). Trimming took off 2 bases at V and 0 bases at J, with 5 bases between the two ends.

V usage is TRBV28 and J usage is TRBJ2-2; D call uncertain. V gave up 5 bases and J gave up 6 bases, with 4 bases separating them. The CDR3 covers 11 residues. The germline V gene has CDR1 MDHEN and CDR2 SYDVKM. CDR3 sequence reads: CASSVSGELFF. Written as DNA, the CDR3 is TGTGCCAGCAGTGTATCCGGGGAGCTGTTTTTT.

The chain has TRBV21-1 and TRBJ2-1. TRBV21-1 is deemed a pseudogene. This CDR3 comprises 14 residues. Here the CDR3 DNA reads TGTGCCAGCAGCAAAGTCCCCGGGGCTGAGGAGCAGTTCTTC. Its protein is CASSKVPGAEEQFF.

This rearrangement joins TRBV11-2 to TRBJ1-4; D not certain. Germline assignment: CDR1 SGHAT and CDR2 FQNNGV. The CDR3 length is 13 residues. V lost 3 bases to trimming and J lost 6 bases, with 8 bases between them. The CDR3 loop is CASSFVGYEKLFF. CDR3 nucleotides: TGTGCCAGCAGCTTCGTGGGATATGAAAAACTGTTTTTT.

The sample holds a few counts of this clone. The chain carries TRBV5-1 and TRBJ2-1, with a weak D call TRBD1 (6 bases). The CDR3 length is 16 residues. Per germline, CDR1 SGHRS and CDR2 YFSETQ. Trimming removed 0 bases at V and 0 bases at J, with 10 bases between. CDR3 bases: TGCGCCAGCAGCTTGGAGGGGGATAGCTCCTACAATGAGCAGTTCTTC. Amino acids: CASSLEGDSSYNEQFF.

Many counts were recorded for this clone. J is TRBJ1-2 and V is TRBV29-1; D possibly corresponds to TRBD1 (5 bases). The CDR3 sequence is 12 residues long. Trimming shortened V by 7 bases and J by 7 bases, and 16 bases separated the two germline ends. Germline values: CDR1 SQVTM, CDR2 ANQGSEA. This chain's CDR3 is CSGDWGGSGYTF. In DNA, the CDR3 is TGCAGCGGGGATTGGGGCGGCAGTGGCTACACCTTC.

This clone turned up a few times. This chain's CDR3 is CASSSLRGLKMTEAFF. For the CDR3, the DNA is TGTGCCAGCAGTTCCCTGCGGGGGCTGAAGATGACTGAAGCTTTCTTT. V and J are TRBV6-5 and TRBJ1-1, with TRBD1 as a possible D gene (6 bases). CDR1 is MNHEY and CDR2 is SVGAGI in the germline V gene. This CDR3 region has 16 residues. V was trimmed by 4 bases and J by 5 bases, leaving 20 bases between them.

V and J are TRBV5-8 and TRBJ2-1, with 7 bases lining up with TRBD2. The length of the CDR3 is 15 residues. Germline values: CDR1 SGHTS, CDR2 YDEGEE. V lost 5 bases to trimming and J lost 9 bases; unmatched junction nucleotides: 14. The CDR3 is CASSSRTTREGEQFF. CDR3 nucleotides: TGTGCCAGCAGTTCGCGGACTACCAGGGAGGGTGAGCAGTTCTTC.

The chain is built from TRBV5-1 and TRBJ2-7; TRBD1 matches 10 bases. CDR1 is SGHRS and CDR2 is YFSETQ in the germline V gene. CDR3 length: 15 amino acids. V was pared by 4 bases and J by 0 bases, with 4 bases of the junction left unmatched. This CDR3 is CASSQTGGASYEQYF. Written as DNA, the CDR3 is TGCGCCAGCAGCCAGACAGGGGGCGCCTCCTACGAGCAGTACTTC.

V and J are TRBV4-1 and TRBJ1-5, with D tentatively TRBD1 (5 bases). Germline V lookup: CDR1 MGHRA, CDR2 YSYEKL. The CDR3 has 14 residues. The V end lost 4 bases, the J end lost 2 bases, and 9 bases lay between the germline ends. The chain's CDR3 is CASSRGEGNQPQHF. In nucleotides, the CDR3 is TGCGCCAGCAGCCGGGGGGAGGGCAATCAGCCCCAGCATTTT.

The CDR3 loop is CASSPGLAAAFTGELFF. CDR3 bases: TGCGCCAGCAGCCCGGGACTAGCGGCGGCCTTCACCGGGGAGCTGTTTTTT. The rearrangement uses TRBV5-1 and TRBJ2-2; the match to TRBD2 covers 11 bases. With 4 bases clipped from V and 4 bases from J, the junction kept 9 bases outside the gene matches. Per germline, CDR1 SGHRS and CDR2 YFSETQ. This CDR3 comprises 17 residues.

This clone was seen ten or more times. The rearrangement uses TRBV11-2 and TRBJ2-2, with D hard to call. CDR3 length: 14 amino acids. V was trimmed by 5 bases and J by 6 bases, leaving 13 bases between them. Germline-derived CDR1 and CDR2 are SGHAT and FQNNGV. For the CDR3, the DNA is TGTGCCAGCAGCCCCCTTGCACGCGCCGGGGAGCTGTTTTTT. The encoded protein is CASSPLARAGELFF.

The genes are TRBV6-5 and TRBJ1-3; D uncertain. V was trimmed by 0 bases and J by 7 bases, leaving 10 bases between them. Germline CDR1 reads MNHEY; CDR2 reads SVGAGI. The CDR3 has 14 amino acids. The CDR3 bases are TGTGCCAGCAGTTACTCAGCGGGAACTAACACCATATATTTT. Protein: CASSYSAGTNTIYF.

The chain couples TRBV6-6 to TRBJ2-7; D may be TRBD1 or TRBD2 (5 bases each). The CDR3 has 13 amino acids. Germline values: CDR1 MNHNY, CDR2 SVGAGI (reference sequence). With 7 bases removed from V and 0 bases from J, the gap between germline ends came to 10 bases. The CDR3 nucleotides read TGTGCCAGCATTTCAGGGAGCTCCTACGAGCAGTACTTC. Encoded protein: CASISGSSYEQYF.

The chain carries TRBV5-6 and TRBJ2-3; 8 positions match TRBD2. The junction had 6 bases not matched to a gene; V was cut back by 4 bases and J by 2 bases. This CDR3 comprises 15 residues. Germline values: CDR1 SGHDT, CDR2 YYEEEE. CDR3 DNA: TGTGCCAGCAGCCGTAGGGGACTAGTCACAGATACGCAGTATTTT. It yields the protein CASSRRGLVTDTQYF.

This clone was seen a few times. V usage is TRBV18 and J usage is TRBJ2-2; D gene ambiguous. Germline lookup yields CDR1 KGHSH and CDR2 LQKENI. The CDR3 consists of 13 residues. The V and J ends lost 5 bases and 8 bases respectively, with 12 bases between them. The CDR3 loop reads CASSSSTRGELFF. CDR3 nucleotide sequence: TGTGCCAGCTCATCGTCGACGCGAGGGGAGCTGTTTTTT.

CDR3 sequence (DNA): TGTGCCAGCAAGAGGTCAGGGGCTGGAAACACCATATATTTT. Protein product: CASKRSGAGNTIYF. The rearrangement links TRBV6-1 to TRBJ1-3, with D possibly matching TRBD1 (6 bases). Germline V gene lookup returns CDR1 MNHNS and CDR2 SASEGT. This CDR3 spans 14 amino acids. Between the trimmed V and J ends, which lost 7 bases and 2 bases, there was a span of 12 bases.

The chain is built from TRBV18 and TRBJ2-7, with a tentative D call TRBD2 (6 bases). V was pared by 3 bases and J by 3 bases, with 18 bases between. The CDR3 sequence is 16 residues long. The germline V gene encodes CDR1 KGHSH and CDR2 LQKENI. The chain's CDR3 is CASSPPGQGGFYEQYF. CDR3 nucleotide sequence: TGTGCCAGCTCACCCCCCGGGCAGGGAGGATTCTACGAGCAGTACTTC.

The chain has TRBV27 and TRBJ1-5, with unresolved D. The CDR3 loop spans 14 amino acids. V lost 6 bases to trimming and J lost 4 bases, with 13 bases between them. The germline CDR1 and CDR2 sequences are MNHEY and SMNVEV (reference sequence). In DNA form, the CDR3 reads TGTGCCAGCAGCCCGGGCAGCTCTAATCAGCCCCAGCATTTT. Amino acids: CASSPGSSNQPQHF.

Written as DNA, the CDR3 is TGTGCCAGCTCACCACCGTCTTTAAAGAAAGATACGCAGTATTTT. Translated, it gives CASSPPSLKKDTQYF. The genes are TRBV18 and TRBJ2-3; D is unclear. The CDR3 consists of 15 residues. The V end was cut by 0 bases, the J end by 5 bases, with 12 bases between. Germline CDR1 and CDR2: KGHSH and LQKENI.

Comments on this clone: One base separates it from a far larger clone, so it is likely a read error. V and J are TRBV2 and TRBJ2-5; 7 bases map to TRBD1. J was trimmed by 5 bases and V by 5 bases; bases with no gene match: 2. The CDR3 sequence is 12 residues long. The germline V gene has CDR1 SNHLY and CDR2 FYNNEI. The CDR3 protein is CASSQQGETQYF. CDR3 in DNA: TGTGCCAGCAGTCAACAGGGGGAGACCCAGTACTTC.

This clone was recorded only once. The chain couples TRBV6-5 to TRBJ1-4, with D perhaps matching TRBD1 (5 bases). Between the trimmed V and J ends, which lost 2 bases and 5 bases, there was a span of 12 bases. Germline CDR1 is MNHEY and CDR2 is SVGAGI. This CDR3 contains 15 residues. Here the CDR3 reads CASSYLDSLNEKLFF. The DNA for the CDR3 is TGTGCCAGCAGTTACCTCGACAGCCTGAATGAAAAACTGTTTTTT.

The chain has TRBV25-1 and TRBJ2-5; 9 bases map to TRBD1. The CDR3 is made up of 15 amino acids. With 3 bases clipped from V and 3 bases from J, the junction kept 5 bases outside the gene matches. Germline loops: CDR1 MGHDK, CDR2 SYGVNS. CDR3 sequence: CASSEPGQGKETQYF. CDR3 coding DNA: TGTGCCAGCAGTGAGCCGGGACAGGGTAAAGAGACCCAGTACTTC.

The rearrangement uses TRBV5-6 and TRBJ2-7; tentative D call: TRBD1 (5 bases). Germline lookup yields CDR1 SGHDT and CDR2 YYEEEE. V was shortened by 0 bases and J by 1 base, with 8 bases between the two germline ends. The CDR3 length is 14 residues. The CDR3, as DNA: TGTGCCAGCAGCTTGGGGGGCCTATCCTACGAGCAGTACTTC. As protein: CASSLGGLSYEQYF.

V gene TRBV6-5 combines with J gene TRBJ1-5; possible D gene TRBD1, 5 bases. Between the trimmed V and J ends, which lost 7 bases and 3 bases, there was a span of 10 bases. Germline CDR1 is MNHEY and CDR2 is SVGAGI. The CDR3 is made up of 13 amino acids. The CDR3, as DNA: TGTGCCAGCACGGAAGGGACCAATCAGCCCCAGCATTTT. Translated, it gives CASTEGTNQPQHF.